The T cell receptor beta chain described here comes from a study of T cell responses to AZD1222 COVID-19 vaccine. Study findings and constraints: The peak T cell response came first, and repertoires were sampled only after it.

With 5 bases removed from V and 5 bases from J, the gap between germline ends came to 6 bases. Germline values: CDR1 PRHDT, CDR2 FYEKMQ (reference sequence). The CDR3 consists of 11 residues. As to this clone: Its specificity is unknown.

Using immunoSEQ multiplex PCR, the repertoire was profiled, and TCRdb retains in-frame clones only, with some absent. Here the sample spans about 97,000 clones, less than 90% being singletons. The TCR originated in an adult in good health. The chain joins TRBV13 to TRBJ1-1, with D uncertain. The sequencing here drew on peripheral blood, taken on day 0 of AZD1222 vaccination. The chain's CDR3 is CASSEGTEAFF. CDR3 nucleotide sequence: TGTGCCAGCAGCGAGGGTACTGAAGCTTTCTTT. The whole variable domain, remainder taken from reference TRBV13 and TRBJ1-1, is AAGVIQSPRHLIKEKRETATLKCYPIPRHDTVYWYQQGPGQDPQFLISFYEKMQSDKGSIPDRFSAQQFSDYHSELNMSSLELGDSALYFCASSEGTEAFFGQGTRLTVV.